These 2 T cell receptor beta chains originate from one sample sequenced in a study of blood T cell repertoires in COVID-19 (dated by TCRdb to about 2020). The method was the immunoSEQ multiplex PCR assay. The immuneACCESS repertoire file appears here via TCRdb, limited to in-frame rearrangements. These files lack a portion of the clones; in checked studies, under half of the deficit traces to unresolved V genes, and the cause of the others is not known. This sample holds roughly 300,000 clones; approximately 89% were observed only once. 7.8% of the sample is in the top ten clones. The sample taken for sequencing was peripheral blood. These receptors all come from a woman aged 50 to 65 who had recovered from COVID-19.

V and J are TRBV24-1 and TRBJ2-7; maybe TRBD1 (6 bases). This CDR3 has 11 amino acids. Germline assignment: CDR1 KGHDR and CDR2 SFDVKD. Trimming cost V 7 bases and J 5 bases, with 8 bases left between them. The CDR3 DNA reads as TGTGCCACCAGCCGGGACAACGAGCAGTACTTC. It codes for CATSRDNEQYF.

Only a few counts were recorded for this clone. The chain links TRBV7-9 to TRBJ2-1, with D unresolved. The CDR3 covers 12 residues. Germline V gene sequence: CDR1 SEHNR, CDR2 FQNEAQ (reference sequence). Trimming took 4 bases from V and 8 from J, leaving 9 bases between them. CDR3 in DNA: TGTGCCAGCAGCTCCGGGTTTTATGAGCAGTTCTTC. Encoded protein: CASSSGFYEQFF.